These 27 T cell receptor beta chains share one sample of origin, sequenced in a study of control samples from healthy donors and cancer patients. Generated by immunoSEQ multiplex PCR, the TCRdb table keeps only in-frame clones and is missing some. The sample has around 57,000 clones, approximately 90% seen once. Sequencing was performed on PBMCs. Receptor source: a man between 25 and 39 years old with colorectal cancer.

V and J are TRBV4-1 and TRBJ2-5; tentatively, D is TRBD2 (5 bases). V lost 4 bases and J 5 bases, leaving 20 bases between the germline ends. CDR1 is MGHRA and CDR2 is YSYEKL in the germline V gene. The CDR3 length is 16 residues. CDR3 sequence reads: CASSLLNVPGWETQYF. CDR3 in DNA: TGCGCCAGCAGCCTTCTGAATGTACCGGGGTGGGAGACCCAGTACTTC.

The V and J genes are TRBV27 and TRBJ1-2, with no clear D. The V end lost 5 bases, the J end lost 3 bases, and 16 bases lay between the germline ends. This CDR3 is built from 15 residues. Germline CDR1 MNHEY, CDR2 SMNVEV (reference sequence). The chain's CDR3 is CASSRRPGGYYGYTF. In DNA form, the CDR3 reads TGTGCCAGCAGTCGCCGCCCAGGAGGGTACTATGGCTACACCTTC.

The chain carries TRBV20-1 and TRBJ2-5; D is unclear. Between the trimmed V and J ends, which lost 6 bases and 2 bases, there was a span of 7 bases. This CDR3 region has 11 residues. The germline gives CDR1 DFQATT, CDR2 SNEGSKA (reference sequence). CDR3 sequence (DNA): TGCAGTGCCGAGGCTCAAGAGACCCAGTACTTC. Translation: CSAEAQETQYF.

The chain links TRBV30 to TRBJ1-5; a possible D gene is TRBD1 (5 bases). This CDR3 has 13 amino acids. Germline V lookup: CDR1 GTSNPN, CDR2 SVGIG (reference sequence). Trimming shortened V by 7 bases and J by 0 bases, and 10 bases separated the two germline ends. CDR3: CAFRQSSNQPQHF. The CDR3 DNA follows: TGTGCCTTTCGACAGTCTAGCAATCAGCCCCAGCATTTT. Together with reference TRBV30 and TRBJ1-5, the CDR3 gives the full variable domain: SQTIHQWPATLVQPVGSPLSLECTVEGTSNPNLYWYRQAAGRGLQLLFYSVGIGQISSEVPQNLSASRPQDRQFILSSKKLLLSDSGFYLCAFRQSSNQPQHFGDGTRLSIL.

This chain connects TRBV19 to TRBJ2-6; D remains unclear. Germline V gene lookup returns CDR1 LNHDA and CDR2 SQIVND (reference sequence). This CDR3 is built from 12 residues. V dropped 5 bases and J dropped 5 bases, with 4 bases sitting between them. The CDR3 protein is CASSSRANVLTF. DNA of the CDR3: TGTGCCAGTAGTTCCCGGGCCAACGTCCTGACTTTC. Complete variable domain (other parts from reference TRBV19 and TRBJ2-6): DGGITQSPKYLFRKEGQNVTLSCEQNLNHDAMYWYRQDPGQGLRLIYYSQIVNDFQKGDIAEGYSVSREKKESFPLTVTSAQKNPTAFYLCASSSRANVLTFGAGSRLTVL.

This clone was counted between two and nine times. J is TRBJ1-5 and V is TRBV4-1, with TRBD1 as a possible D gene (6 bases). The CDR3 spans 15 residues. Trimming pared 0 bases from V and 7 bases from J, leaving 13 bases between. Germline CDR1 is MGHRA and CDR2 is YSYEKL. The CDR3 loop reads CASSQEAGVRQPQHF. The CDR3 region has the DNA TGCGCCAGCAGCCAAGAAGCAGGGGTACGGCAGCCCCAGCATTTT.

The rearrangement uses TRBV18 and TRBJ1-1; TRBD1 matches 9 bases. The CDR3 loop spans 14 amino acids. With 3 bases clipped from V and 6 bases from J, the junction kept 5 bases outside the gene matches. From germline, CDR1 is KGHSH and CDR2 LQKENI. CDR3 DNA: TGTGCCAGCTCACCTCTGACAGGGGGAGCTGAAGCTTTCTTT. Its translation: CASSPLTGGAEAFF.

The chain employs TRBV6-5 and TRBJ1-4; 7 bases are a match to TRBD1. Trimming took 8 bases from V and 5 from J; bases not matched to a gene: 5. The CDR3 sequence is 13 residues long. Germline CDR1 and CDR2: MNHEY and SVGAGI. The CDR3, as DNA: TGTGCCAGCCTAGACAGGGTCAATGAAAAACTGTTTTTT. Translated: CASLDRVNEKLFF.

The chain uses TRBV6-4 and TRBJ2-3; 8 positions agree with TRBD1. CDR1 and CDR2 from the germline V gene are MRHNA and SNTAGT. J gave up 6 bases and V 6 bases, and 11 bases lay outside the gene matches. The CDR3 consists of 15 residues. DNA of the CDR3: TGTGCCAGCAGGAAGACCCCAGGGGGCTTGGATACGCAGTATTTT. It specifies CASRKTPGGLDTQYF.

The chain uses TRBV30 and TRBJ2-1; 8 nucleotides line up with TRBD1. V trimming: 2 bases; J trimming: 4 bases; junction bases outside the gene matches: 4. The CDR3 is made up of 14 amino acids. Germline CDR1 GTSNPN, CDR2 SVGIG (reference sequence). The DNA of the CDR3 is TGTGCCTGGAGTACCGGGACAGGATACAATGAGCAGTTCTTC. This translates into CAWSTGTGYNEQFF.

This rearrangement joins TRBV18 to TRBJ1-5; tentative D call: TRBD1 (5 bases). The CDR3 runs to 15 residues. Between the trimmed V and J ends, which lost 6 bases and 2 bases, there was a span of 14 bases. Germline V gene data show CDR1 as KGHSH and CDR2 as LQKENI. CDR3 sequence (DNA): TGTGCCAGCTCCAGGGAACAGGTCGGCAATCAGCCCCAGCATTTT. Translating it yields CASSREQVGNQPQHF.

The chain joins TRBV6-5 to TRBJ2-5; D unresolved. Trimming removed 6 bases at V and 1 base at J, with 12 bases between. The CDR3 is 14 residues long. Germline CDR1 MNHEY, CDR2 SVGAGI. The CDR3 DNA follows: TGTGCCAGCAGGGGCCTCAGGTCCCAAGAGACCCAGTACTTC. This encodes CASRGLRSQETQYF.

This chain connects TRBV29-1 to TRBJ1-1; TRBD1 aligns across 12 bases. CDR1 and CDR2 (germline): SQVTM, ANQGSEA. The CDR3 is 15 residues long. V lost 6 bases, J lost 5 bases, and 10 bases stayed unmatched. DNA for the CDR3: TGCAGCGTATTGGGACAGGGGGCTTCGCGAACTGAAGCTTTCTTT. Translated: CSVLGQGASRTEAFF.

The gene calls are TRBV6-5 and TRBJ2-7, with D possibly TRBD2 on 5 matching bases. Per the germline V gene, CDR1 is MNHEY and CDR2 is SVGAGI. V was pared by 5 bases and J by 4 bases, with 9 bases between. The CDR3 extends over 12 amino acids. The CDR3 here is CASSIALYEQYF. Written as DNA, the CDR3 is TGTGCCAGCAGTATAGCGTTATACGAGCAGTACTTC.

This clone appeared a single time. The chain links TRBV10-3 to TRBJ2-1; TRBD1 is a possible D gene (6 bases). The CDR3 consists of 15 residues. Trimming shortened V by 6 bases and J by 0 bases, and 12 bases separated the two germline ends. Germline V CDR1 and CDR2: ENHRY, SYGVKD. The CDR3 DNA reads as TGTGCCATCAGAAACAGGGTTAGCTCCTACAATGAGCAGTTCTTC. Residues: CAIRNRVSSYNEQFF.

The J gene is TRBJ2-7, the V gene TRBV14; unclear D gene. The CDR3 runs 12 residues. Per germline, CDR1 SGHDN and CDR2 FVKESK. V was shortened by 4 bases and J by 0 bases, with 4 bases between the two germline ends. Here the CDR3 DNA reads TGTGCCAGCAGCCCCCACTCCTACGAGCAGTACTTC. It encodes CASSPHSYEQYF.

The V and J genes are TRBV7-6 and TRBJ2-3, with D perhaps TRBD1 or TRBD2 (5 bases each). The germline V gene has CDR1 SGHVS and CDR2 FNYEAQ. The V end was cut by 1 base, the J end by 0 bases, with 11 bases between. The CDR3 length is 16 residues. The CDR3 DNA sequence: TGTGCCAGCAGCTTAGGGGACGGATCTAGCACAGATACGCAGTATTTT. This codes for CASSLGDGSSTDTQYF. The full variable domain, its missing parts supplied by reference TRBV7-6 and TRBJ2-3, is GAGVSQSPRYKVTKRGQDVALRCDPISGHVSLYWYRQALGQGPEFLTYFNYEAQQDKSGLPNDRFSAERPEGSISTLTIQRTEQRDSAMYRCASSLGDGSSTDTQYFGPGTRLTVL.

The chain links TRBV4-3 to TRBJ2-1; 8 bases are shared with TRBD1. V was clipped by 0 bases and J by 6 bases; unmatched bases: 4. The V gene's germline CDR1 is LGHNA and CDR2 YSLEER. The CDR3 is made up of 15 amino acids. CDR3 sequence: CASSQDSQGANEQFF. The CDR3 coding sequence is TGCGCCAGCAGCCAAGATTCCCAGGGGGCCAATGAGCAGTTCTTC.

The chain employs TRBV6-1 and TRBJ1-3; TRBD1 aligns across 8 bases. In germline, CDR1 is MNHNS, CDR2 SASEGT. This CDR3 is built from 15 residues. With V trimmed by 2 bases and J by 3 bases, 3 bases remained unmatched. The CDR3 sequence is CASSEQGAFGNTIYF. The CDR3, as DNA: TGTGCCAGCAGTGAACAGGGGGCATTTGGAAACACCATATATTTT.

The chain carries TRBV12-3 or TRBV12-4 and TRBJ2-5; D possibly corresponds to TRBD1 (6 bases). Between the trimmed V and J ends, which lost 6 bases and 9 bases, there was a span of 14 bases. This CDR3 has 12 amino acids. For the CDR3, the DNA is TGTGCCAGCAGCCCAGGGGTCCAGGCCCAGTACTTC. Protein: CASSPGVQAQYF.

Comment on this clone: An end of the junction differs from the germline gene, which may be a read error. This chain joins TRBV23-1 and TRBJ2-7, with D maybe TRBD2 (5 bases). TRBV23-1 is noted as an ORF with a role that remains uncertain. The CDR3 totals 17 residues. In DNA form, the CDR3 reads TGCCCCAGCAGTCGACTCGAGGGCCAAGATTCCCCGGACGAGCAGTACTTC. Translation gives CPSSRLEGQDSPDEQYF.

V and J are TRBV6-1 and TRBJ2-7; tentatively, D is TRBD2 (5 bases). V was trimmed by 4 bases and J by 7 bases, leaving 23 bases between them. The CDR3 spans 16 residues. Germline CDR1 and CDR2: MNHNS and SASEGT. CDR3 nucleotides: TGTGCCAGCAGTGGACTGGTTATTCGCCGGGGTCTTGAGCAGTACTTC. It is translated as CASSGLVIRRGLEQYF.

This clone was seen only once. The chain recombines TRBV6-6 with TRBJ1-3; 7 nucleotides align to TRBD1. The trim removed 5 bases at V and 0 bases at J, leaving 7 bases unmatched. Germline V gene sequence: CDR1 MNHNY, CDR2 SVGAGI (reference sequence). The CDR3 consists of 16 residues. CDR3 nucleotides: TGTGCCAGCAGTCATCCGGGACAGAGCTCTGGAAACACCATATATTTT. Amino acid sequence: CASSHPGQSSGNTIYF.

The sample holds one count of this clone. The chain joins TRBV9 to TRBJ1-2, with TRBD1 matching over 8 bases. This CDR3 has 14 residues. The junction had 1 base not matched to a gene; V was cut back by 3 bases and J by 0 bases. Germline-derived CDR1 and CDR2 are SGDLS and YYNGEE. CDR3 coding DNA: TGTGCCAGCAGCGAGACAGGGGCTAACTATGGCTACACCTTC. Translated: CASSETGANYGYTF.

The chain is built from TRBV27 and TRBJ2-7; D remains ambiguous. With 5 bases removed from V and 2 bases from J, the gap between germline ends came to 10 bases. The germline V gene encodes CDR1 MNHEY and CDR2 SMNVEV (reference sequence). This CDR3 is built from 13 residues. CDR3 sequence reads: CASSPRAAYEQYF. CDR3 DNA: TGTGCCAGCAGTCCCCGGGCGGCCTACGAGCAGTACTTC.

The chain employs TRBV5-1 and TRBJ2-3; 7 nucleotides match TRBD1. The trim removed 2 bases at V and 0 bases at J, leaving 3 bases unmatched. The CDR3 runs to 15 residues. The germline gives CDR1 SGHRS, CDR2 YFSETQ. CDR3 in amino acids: CASSFPGQSTDTQYF. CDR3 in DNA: TGCGCCAGCAGCTTTCCGGGACAGAGCACAGATACGCAGTATTTT. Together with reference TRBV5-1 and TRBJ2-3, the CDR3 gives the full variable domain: KAGVTQTPRYLIKTRGQQVTLSCSPISGHRSVSWYQQTPGQGLQFLFEYFSETQRNKGNFPGRFSGRQFSNSRSEMNVSTLELGDSALYLCASSFPGQSTDTQYFGPGTRLTVL.

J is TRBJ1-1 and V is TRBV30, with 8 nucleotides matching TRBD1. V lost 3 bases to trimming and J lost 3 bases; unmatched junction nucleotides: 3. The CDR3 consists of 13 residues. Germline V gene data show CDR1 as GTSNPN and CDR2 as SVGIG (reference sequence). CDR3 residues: CAWRMTGDTEAFF. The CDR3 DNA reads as TGTGCCTGGAGGATGACAGGGGACACTGAAGCTTTCTTT.